Below, 27 T cell receptor beta chains from the same sample are listed, as sequenced in a study of CXCR3-negative and CXCR3-positive naive CD8 T cells. Researchers prepared the TRB cDNA libraries using 5' RACE with UMI labels. TCRdb re-called the 5' RACE reads; every CDR3 protein appears as one record, without DNA. This table holds 45,000 to 55,000 distinct CDR3 sequences. The sequenced sample consisted of memory CD8+ T cells from blood. These receptor sequences come from a human donor in good health. Some clones in this sample may be carry-over from other donors' samples.

The chain recombines TRBV10-3 with TRBJ2-1. Per the germline V gene, CDR1 is ENHRY and CDR2 is SYGVKD. There are 14 residues in the CDR3. The CDR3 region is CAISESGVYNEQFF.

This rearrangement joins TRBV7-9 to TRBJ1-5; TCRdb's D call of TRBD1 is untestable without DNA. The CDR3 spans 15 residues. CDR1 is SEHNR, CDR2 FQNEAQ, per germline (reference sequence). CDR3 in amino acids: CASSLGGTGDQPQHF.

J is TRBJ2-7 and V is TRBV2; TCRdb picks TRBD2, but there is no DNA to check that call. Germline V gene sequence: CDR1 SNHLY, CDR2 FYNNEI. The CDR3 is 17 amino acids. CDR3 amino acids: CASSDSQGGSNPSEQYF.

The J gene is TRBJ2-1, the V gene TRBV28; TCRdb returns TRBD1, unconfirmable since there is no DNA. Germline V gene lookup returns CDR1 MDHEN and CDR2 SYDVKM. CDR3 length: 14 amino acids. The CDR3 loop reads CASSTGQGNEEQFF. The full variable domain, its missing parts supplied by reference TRBV28 and TRBJ2-1, is DVKVTQSSRYLVKRTGEKVFLECVQDMDHENMFWYRQDPGLGLRLIYFSYDVKMKEKGDIPEGYSVSREKKERFSLILESASTNQTSMYLCASSTGQGNEEQFFGPGTRLTVL.

The CDR3 is CASSAGGPGNEQFF. The chain has TRBV19 and TRBJ2-1; TCRdb lists TRBD2, though no DNA is available to test this call. This CDR3 is built from 14 residues. The germline CDR1 and CDR2 sequences are LNHDA and SQIVND (reference sequence).

J is TRBJ2-7 and V is TRBV29-1; with no DNA, the TCRdb D assignment of TRBD2 cannot be verified. The CDR3 spans 14 residues. Germline V lookup: CDR1 SQVTM, CDR2 ANQGSEA. CDR3 sequence reads: CSVVVAVMTYEQYF.

The chain uses TRBV19 and TRBJ2-7; TCRdb designates TRBD2, a call that cannot be tested without DNA. The germline V gene has CDR1 LNHDA and CDR2 SQIVND (reference sequence). The CDR3 is made up of 15 amino acids. The CDR3 sequence: CASSPELAGTYEQYF.

The chain joins TRBV28 to TRBJ2-5; TCRdb selects TRBD1, and the lack of DNA leaves this call unchecked. Germline lookup yields CDR1 MDHEN and CDR2 SYDVKM. This CDR3 comprises 14 residues. CDR3 protein: CATKPSGAQETQYF.

The chain links TRBV5-5 to TRBJ2-7; TCRdb's D gene call, TRBD1, goes unchecked for lack of DNA. In germline, CDR1 is SGHKS, CDR2 YYEKEE (reference sequence). CDR3 length equals 13 residues. CDR3 in amino acids: CASSWQGAVEQYF.

This sequence joins TRBV6-4 and TRBJ1-1. Germline V lookup: CDR1 MRHNA, CDR2 SNTAGT. CDR3 size: 14 residues. CDR3 in amino acids: CASSDSPENTEAFF.

The rearrangement links TRBV5-5 to TRBJ2-7; TCRdb returns TRBD2, unconfirmable since there is no DNA. Germline CDR1 and CDR2: SGHKS and YYEKEE (reference sequence). This CDR3 is built from 14 residues. CDR3 in amino acids: CASSQTGTSDKQYF.

This rearrangement joins TRBV29-1 to TRBJ1-4. The CDR3 runs 13 residues. In germline, CDR1 is SQVTM, CDR2 ANQGSEA. CDR3 sequence reads: CSVEPVSNEKLFF.

This chain connects TRBV6-5 to TRBJ2-1; as DNA is missing, the TRBD2 call by TCRdb cannot be tested. The CDR3 contains 14 residues. The germline V gene has CDR1 MNHEY and CDR2 SVGAGI. The CDR3 here is CASSYEVAGVKQFF.

The rearrangement joins TRBV12-3 or TRBV12-4 to TRBJ2-7; TCRdb's D call, TRBD1, is unchecked because there is no DNA. This CDR3 is built from 14 residues. Here the CDR3 reads CASSPSVLSYEQYF.

The rearrangement links TRBV5-1 to TRBJ2-4; lacking DNA, the TRBD1 call made by TCRdb goes unchecked. Germline V gene data show CDR1 as SGHRS and CDR2 as YFSETQ. The CDR3 is 14 amino acids. This CDR3 reads CASSPFGQLNIQYF.

The rearrangement joins TRBV29-1 to TRBJ1-1. The CDR3 sequence is 12 residues long. From germline, CDR1 is SQVTM and CDR2 ANQGSEA. The CDR3 is CSVDTLNTEAFF.

The CDR3 spells CASSHQAGASDEQFF. The chain employs TRBV6-2 or TRBV6-3 and TRBJ2-1; TCRdb calls TRBD1, which cannot be checked without DNA. Germline CDR1 is MNHEY and CDR2 is SVGEGT. The CDR3 loop spans 15 amino acids.

The chain carries TRBV29-1 and TRBJ2-3; TCRdb returns TRBD1, unconfirmable since there is no DNA. The germline CDR1 and CDR2 sequences are SQVTM and ANQGSEA. There are 13 residues in the CDR3. The CDR3 is CSVVGGTADTQYF.

This clonotype ranks as medium-sized in terms of frequency. This chain joins TRBV2 and TRBJ1-5. The CDR3 contains 15 residues. The germline CDR1 and CDR2 sequences are SNHLY and FYNNEI. The CDR3 reads CASSVWGTGNQPQHF.

The rearrangement uses TRBV19 and TRBJ1-5; with no DNA, the TCRdb D assignment of TRBD1 cannot be verified. CDR1 and CDR2 from the germline V gene are LNHDA and SQIVND (reference sequence). This CDR3 is 16 amino acids long. CDR3 amino acids: CASGDRAPYSNQPQHF.

The J gene is TRBJ1-6, the V gene TRBV27. In germline, CDR1 is MNHEY, CDR2 SMNVEV (reference sequence). This CDR3 is built from 16 residues. CDR3 sequence reads: CASSFLPGGLNSPLHF.

The chain couples TRBV29-1 to TRBJ2-5. In germline, CDR1 is SQVTM, CDR2 ANQGSEA. This CDR3 is 11 amino acids long. CDR3 sequence reads: CSVEERETQYF.

This chain joins TRBV29-1 and TRBJ2-7; no DNA is available, so the TRBD1 call from TCRdb remains unchecked. The CDR3 contains 13 residues. CDR1 SQVTM and CDR2 ANQGSEA come from the germline V gene. The CDR3 sequence is CSVEVDRPYEQYF.

The rearrangement links TRBV3-1 to TRBJ1-1. Per the germline V gene, CDR1 is LGHDT and CDR2 is YNNKEL (reference sequence). CDR3 size: 12 residues. The CDR3: CASSQAGFGTFF.

V and J are TRBV6-4 and TRBJ1-1; the D gene TCRdb calls, TRBD1, cannot be checked with no DNA. The CDR3 is made up of 14 amino acids. Germline V gene lookup returns CDR1 MRHNA and CDR2 SNTAGT. The CDR3 reads CASSPGTGRTEAFF.

The rearrangement links TRBV25-1 to TRBJ2-1; TCRdb selects TRBD2, and the lack of DNA leaves this call unchecked. This CDR3 spans 16 amino acids. Per the germline V gene, CDR1 is MGHDK and CDR2 is SYGVNS. The CDR3 protein is CASSEYGTSGGNEQFF.

The CDR3 protein is CASSATRPISYSGNTIYF. The chain carries TRBV2 and TRBJ1-3. This CDR3 is 18 amino acids long. Germline V gene data show CDR1 as SNHLY and CDR2 as FYNNEI.